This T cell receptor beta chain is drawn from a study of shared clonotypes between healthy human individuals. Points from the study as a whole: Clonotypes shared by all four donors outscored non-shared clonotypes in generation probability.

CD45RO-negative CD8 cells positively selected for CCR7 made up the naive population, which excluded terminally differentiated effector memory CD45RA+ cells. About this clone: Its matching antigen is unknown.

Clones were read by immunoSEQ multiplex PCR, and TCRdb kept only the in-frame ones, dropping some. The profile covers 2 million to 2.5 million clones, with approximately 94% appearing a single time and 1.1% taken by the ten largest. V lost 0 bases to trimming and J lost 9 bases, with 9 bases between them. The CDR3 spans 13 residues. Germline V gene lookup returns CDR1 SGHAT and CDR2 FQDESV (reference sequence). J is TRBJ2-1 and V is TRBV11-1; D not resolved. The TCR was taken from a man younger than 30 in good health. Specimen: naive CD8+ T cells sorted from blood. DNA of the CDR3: TGTGCCAGCAGCTTAGCGACGGCAACTGAGCAGTTCTTC. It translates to CASSLATATEQFF.